The T cell receptor (beta chain) described here comes from a study of spatial heterogeneity in lung cancer (dated by TCRdb to about 2019). Some background on the complete study: The donors were 65 to 90 patients from the lung TRACERx cohort who had early-stage, untreated non-small cell lung cancer. Follow-up PBMC samples were sequenced whenever available, with the median time to follow-up being about 2 years after resection. Beta-chain transcripts were consistently detected in greater numbers than alpha-chain transcripts, which likely reflected higher beta-chain transcript abundance. In the raw uncorrected reads, each unique combination of TCR and UMI appeared more than ten times on average. The study quantitatively compared TCR alpha and beta repertoires across multiple tumor regions, matched nontumor lung and blood in non-small cell lung cancer. Nonsynonymous mutation counts, determined by whole-exome sequencing of tumor tissue, were related to features of the TCR repertoire. Both alpha and beta chains were TCR-sequenced in approximately 200 tumor regions, 64 matched nontumor lung samples and roughly 50 PBMC samples obtained at surgery.

To prepare the library, 5' RACE was applied. TCRdb lists the instrument as NextSeq 500. To allow correction of PCR and sequencing errors, the TCR library protocol tagged every TCR cDNA molecule with a unique molecular identifier. As for the authors' bioinformatics: Decombinator tools were used for TCR identification, UMI-based error correction and CDR3 extraction. Expanded TCRs were defined as those above a frequency of 2 per 1,000, corresponding to the top 1% of the tumor frequency distribution. Rényi diversity was computed with the R vegan package after subsampling each repertoire 100 times to 5,000 TCRs. CDR3 similarity networks were constructed using string-kernel similarity of amino acid triplets, with links drawn between CDR3s whose pairwise similarity was above 0.82. In TCRdb, the public reads were trimmed at Q25 with fastp and aligned with MiXCR, with productive beta chains retained. Records with the same CDR3 protein are collapsed into one entry carrying the most frequent genes and DNA. None of the V and J calls come from the authors' own analysis; TCRdb made them. The sample data list roughly 120,000 distinct CDR3 sequences, and 12% of these were observed just once. The top ten constitute 16% of the sample.

Overall study results and their limits: Ubiquitous expanded tumor TCRs were found in blood more often at tumor resection than at routine follow-up. Additional single-cell paired TCR alpha and beta sequencing was considered necessary to confirm, at a functional level, the hypothesis that regional TCRs recognize regional mutations. Only about 14 patients were included in comparisons of baseline and follow-up blood repertoires.

V was cut back by 1 base and J by 5 bases, leaving a gap of 8 bases between them. Including the terminal cysteine and phenylalanine, the CDR3 comprises 13 residues. CDR3 DNA is the only sequence kept; it has 39 bases, read in frame from the first base. CDR1 and CDR2 are drawn from the germline V gene (reference sequence): SEHNR, FQNEAQ. This clonotype was seen repeatedly, ten times or more. Its antigen target is currently unknown. No clone much larger than this one lies a single base away; base qualities are absent. What this sample's time point label stands for: blood at routine non-recurrence follow-up after resection. TCR sequencing used whole RNA extracted from tumor and nontumor lung tissue, or from cryopreserved PBMC samples, without cell sorting. Patients were selected for TCR sequencing only if sufficient RNA was available from at least two tumor regions.

This specimen consisted of PBMCs, obtained at follow-up. This sequence originates from a male donor with early-stage non-small cell lung cancer. In this chain, TRBV7-9 is recombined with TRBJ1-1; the D gene remains uncertain. The CDR3 region: CASSLERETEAFF. The nucleotide sequence is TGTGCCAGCAGCTTAGAAAGGGAGACTGAAGCTTTCTTT.